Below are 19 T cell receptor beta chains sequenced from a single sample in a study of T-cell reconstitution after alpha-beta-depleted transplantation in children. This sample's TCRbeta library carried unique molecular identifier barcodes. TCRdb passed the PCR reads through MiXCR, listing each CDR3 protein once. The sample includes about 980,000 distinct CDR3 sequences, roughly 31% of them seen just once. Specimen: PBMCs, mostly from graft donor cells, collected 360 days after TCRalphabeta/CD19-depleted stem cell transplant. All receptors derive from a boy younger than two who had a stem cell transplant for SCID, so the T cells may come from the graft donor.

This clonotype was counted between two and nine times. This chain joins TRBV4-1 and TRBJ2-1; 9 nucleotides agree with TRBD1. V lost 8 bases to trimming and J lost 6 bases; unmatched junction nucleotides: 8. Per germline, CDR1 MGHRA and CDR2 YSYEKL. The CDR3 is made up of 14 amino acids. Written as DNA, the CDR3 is TGCGCCAGCGGGACGGGACAGGGCAGCAATGAGCAGTTCTTC. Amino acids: CASGTGQGSNEQFF.

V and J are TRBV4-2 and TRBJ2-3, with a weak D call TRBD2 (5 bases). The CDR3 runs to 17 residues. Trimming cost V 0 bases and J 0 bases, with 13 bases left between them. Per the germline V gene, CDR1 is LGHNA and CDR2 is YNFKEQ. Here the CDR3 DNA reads TGTGCCAGCAGCCAAGATAAAAGCGGAACTAGCACAGATACGCAGTATTTT. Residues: CASSQDKSGTSTDTQYF.

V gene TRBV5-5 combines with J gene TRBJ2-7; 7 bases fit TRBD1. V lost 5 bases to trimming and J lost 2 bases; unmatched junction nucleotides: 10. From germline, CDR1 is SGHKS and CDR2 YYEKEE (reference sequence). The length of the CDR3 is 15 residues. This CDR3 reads CASRGDRVNTYEQYF. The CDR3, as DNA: TGTGCCAGCAGGGGAGACAGGGTGAATACCTACGAGCAGTACTTC.

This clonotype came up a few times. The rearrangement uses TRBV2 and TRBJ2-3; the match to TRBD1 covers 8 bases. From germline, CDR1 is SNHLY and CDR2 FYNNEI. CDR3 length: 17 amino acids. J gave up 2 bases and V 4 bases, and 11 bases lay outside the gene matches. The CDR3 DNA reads TGTGCCAGCAGTGTGGGTCCGGGGACAGGTCCCACAGATACGCAGTATTTT. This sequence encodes CASSVGPGTGPTDTQYF.

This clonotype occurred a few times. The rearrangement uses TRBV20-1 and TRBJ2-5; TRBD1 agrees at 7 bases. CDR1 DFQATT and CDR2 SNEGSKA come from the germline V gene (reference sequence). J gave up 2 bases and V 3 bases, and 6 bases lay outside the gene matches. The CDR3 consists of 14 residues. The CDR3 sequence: CSARDPTGQETQYF. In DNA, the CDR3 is TGCAGTGCTAGGGACCCGACAGGGCAAGAGACCCAGTACTTC.

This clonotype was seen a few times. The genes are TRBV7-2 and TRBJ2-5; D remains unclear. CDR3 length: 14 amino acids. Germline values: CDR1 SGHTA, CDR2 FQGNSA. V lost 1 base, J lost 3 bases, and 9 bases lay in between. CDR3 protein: CASSLVDVEETQYF. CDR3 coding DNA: TGTGCCAGCAGCTTAGTCGACGTCGAAGAGACCCAGTACTTC. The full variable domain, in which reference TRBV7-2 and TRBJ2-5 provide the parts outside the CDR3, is GAGVSQSPSNKVTEKGKDVELRCDPISGHTALYWYRQSLGQGLEFLIYFQGNSAPDKSGLPSDRFSAERTGGSVSTLTIQRTQQEDSAVYLCASSLVDVEETQYFGPGTRLLVL.

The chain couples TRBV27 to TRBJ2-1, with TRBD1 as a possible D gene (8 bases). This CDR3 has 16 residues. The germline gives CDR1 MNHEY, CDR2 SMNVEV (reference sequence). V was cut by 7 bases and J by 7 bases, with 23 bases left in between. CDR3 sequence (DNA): TGTGCCAGCAAGCGGGGATGGGAGACAGGGGTAAATGAGCAGTTCTTC. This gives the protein CASKRGWETGVNEQFF.

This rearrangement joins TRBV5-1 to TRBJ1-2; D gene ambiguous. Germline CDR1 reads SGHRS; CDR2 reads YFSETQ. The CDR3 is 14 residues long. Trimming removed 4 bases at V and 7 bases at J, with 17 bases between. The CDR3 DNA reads TGCGCCAGCAGCCTCGGACGGGCCCCTGGTGGCTACACCTTC. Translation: CASSLGRAPGGYTF.

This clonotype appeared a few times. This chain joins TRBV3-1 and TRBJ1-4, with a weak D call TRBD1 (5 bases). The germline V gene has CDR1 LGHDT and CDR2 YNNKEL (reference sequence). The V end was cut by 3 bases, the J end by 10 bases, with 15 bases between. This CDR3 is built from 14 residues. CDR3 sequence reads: CASSQDVGLGKLFF. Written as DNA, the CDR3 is TGTGCCAGCAGCCAGGATGTGGGGCTAGGAAAACTGTTTTTT.

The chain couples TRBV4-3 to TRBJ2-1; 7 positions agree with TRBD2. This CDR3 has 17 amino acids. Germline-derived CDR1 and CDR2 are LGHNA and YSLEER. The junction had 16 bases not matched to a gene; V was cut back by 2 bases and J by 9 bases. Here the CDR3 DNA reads TGCGCCAGCAGCCAAAGGACCGGGACTATTGTATCGGGTGAGCAGTTCTTC. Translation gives CASSQRTGTIVSGEQFF.

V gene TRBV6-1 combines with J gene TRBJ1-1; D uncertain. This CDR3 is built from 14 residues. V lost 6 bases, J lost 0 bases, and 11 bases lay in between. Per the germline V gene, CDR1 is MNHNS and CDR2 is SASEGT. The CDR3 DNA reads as TGTGCCAGCAGCCCCCCAGGTGTGAACACTGAAGCTTTCTTT. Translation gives CASSPPGVNTEAFF.

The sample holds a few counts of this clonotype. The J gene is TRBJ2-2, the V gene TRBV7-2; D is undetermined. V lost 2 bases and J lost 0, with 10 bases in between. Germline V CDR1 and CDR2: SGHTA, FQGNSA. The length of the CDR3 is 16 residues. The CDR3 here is CASSLIPGANTGELFF. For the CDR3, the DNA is TGTGCCAGCAGCTTAATTCCAGGAGCGAACACCGGGGAGCTGTTTTTT. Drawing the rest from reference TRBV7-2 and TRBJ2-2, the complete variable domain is GAGVSQSPSNKVTEKGKDVELRCDPISGHTALYWYRQSLGQGLEFLIYFQGNSAPDKSGLPSDRFSAERTGGSVSTLTIQRTQQEDSAVYLCASSLIPGANTGELFFGEGSRLTVL.

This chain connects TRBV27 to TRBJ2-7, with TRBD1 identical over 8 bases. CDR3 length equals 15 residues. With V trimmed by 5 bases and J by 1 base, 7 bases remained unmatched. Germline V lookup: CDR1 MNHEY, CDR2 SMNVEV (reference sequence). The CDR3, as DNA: TGTGCCAGCAGTCCCCGGGACAGGTTGTCCTACGAGCAGTACTTC. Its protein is CASSPRDRLSYEQYF.

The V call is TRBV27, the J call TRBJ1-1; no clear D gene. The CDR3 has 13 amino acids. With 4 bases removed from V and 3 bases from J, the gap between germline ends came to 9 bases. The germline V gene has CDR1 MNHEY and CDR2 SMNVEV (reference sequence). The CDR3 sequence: CASSSPPYTEAFF. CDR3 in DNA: TGTGCCAGCAGTTCACCCCCGTACACTGAAGCTTTCTTT.

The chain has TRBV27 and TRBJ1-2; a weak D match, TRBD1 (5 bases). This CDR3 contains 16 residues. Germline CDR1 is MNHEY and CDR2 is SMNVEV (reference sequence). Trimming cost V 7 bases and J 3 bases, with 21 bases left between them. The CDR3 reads CASTPSGGTIDYGYTF. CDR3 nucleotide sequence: TGTGCCAGCACGCCCTCGGGAGGGACGATCGACTATGGCTACACCTTC.

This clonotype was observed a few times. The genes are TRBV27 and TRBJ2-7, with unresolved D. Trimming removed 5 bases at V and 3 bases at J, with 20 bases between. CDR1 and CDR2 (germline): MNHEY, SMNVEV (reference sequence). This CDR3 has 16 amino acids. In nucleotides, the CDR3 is TGTGCCAGCAGTCCCAAACCGTGGGTTCCCTACTACGAGCAGTACTTC. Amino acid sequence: CASSPKPWVPYYEQYF.

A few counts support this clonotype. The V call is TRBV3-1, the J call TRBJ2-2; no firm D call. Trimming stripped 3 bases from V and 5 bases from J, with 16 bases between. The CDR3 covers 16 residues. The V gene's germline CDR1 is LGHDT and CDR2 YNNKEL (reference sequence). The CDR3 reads CASSQGKPSSTGELFF. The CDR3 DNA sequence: TGTGCCAGCAGCCAGGGCAAACCAAGCTCGACCGGGGAGCTGTTTTTT.

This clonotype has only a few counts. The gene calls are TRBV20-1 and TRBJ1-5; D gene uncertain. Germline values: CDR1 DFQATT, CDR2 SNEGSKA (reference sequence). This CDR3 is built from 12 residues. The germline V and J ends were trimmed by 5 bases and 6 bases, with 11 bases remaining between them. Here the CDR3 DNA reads TGCAGTGCTGCCCCGGGCCTTCAGCCCCAGCATTTT. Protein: CSAAPGLQPQHF.

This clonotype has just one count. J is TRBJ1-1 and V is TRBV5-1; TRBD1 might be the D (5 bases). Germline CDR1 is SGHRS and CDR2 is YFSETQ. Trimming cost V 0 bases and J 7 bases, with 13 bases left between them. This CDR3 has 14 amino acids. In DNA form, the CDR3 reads TGCGCCAGCAGCTTGGCCCCAGGGAGGGATGAAGCTTTCTTT. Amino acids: CASSLAPGRDEAFF.